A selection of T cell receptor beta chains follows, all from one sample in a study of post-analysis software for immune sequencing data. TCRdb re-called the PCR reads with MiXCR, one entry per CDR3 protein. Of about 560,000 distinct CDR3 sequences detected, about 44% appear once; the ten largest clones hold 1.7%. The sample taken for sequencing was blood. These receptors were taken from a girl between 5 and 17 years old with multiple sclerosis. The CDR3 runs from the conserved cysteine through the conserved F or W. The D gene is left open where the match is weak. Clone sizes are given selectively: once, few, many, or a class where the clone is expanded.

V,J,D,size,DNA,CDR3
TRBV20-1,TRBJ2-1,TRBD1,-,TGCAGTGCTAGACCGCGGACAGGGGTCGGAAATGAGCAGTTCTTC,CSARPRTGVGNEQFF
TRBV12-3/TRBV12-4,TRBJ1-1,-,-,TGTGCCAGCCGTTCGCCCTGGGGCGGGGACACTGAAGCTTTCTTT,CASRSPWGGDTEAFF
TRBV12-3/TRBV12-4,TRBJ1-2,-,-,TGTGCCAGCAGTTTATCCGGATCGGTGTTGGGGGTTTATGGCTACACCTTC,CASSLSGSVLGVYGYTF
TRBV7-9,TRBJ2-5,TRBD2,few,TGTGCCAGCAGCATACTAGCGGGGGAAGAGACCCAGTACTTC,CASSILAGEETQYF
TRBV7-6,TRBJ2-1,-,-,TGTGCCAGCAGCCCCAATGGCGGAGTGTACAATGAGCAGTTCTTC,CASSPNGGVYNEQFF
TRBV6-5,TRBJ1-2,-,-,TGTGCCAGCAGTCAGGCCCCTAGGGGCTATGGCTACACCTTC,CASSQAPRGYGYTF
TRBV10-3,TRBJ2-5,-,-,TGTGCCATCAGTGCCTCGGGGGTCTTAACGGGGGAGACCCAGTACTTC,CAISASGVLTGETQYF
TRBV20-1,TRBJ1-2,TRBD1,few,TGCAGTGCTACCGAGCCGAGACAGGGGTTCTATGGCTACACCTTC,CSATEPRQGFYGYTF
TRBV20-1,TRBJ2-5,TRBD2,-,TGCAGTGCTAGGGGACTAGCGGTTAACCAAGAGACCCAGTACTTC,CSARGLAVNQETQYF
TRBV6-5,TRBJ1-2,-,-,TGTGCCAGCAGTTACTCGATCCTTTTGGCAGGAGAAGGAAGGGAAGGCTACACCTTC,CASSYSILLAGEGREGYTF
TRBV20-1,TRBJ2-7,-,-,TGCAGTGCTAGAGATGGTGGCGGGGCCTACGAGCAGTACTTC,CSARDGGGAYEQYF
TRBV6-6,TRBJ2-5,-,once,TGTGCCAGCAGTCCCAAAAACAGTCAAGAGACCCAGTACTTC,CASSPKNSQETQYF
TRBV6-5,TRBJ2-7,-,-,TGTGCCAGCAGTGACAGACAGTACTACGAGCAGTACTTC,CASSDRQYYEQYF
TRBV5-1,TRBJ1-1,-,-,TGCGCCAGCAGCTTGGCCGGCAGGGAGGGAGCTTTCTTT,CASSLAGREGAFF
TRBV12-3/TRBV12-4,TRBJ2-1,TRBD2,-,TGTGCCAGCAGCCGCCGGACTAGCGGGCTGGTTAATGAGCAGTTCTTC,CASSRRTSGLVNEQFF
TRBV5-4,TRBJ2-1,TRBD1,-,TGTGCCAGCAGCTCGACAGGGGAGCGACATGAGCAGTTCTTC,CASSSTGERHEQFF
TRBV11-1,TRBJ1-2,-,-,TGTGCCAGCAGCCCCCTGTTTCTCCCCGCGGACGGTGGCTACACCTTC,CASSPLFLPADGGYTF
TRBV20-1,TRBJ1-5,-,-,TGCAGTGCTAGAGCCAGGGTGGGCAATCAGCCCCAGCATTTT,CSARARVGNQPQHF
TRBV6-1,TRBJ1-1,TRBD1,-,TGTGCCAGCACCGACAGGGACCGCGGGCGCACTGAAGCTTTCTTT,CASTDRDRGRTEAFF
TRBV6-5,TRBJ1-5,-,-,TGTGCCAGCAGTTACTCGGGACGGGACACCAATAGCAATCAGCCCCAGCATTTT,CASSYSGRDTNSNQPQHF
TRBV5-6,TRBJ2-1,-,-,TGTGCCAGCAGCCCCTTTTGGGACAAATACAATGAGCAGTTCTTC,CASSPFWDKYNEQFF
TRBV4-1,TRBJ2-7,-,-,TGCGCCAGCAGCCAAGTTCATCCCTACGAGCAGTACTTC,CASSQVHPYEQYF
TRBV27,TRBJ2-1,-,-,TGTGCCAGCAGTTTATTGGGCTTCCCGAACAATGAGCAGTTCTTC,CASSLLGFPNNEQFF
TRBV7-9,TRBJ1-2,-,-,TGTGCCAGCAGCCCCCCAGGTGGCTACACCTTC,CASSPPGGYTF
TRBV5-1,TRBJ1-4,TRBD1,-,TGCGCCAGCAGCTTGTCAGGGGGAAGGACTAATGAAAAACTGTTTTTT,CASSLSGGRTNEKLFF
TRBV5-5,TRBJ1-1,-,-,TGTACCAGCAGCTCTCGGACAGAATCTAACACTGAAGCTTTCTTT,CTSSSRTESNTEAFF
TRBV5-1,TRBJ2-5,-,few,TGTGCCAGCAGCTTGGGACCGGGAGAGACCCAGTACTTC,CASSLGPGETQYF
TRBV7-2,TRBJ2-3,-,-,TGTGCCAGCAACTTCGCTAGCGGCACAGATACGCAGTATTTT,CASNFASGTDTQYF
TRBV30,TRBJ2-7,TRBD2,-,TGTGCCTGGTCGACTAGCGGTTACGAGCAGTACTTC,CAWSTSGYEQYF
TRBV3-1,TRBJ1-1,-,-,TGTGCCAGCAGCCAAGATAGACTGGCCTACACTGAAGCTTTCTTT,CASSQDRLAYTEAFF
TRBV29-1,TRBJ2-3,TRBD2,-,TGCAGCGCCCTGGGGGAGGGGAGCACAGATACGCAGTATTTT,CSALGEGSTDTQYF